One sample yielded the 2 T cell receptor beta chains listed below, sequenced in a study of OX40 agonist ivuxolimab in advanced cancers. Data came from immunoSEQ multiplex PCR; TCRdb stores just in-frame clones and leaves some out. The sample contains approximately 7,000 clones, about 85% of which appear only once. Specimen: CD4+ or CD8+ T cells sorted from blood, collected in a trial of the OX40 agonist ivuxolimab. Receptor source: an adult with an advanced solid tumor such as melanoma, head and neck, liver or kidney cancer.

The chain employs TRBV2 and TRBJ1-3, with D possibly matching TRBD1 (6 bases). Germline assignment: CDR1 SNHLY and CDR2 FYNNEI. The CDR3 contains 14 residues. Deletions cut 5 bases from V and 4 bases from J, with 12 bases between. The CDR3 bases are TGTGCCAGCAGTTGGACAGAGACGGGAAACACCATATATTTT. Protein sequence: CASSWTETGNTIYF.

The chain combines TRBV28 with TRBJ2-2; no reliable D call. Germline V gives CDR1 MDHEN, CDR2 SYDVKM. V shed 5 bases and J shed 1 base, with 11 bases lying between them. CDR3 size: 15 residues. The CDR3 spells CASSHSYRNTGELFF. In DNA form, the CDR3 reads TGTGCCAGCAGTCACAGTTATCGGAACACCGGGGAGCTGTTTTTT.